This TCR beta chain was captured in a study of cytomegalovirus exposure and HLA in healthy donors (TCRdb year 2017). Broadly, across the study: An earlier analysis of 587 of the donors reported approximately 280 Gb of sequence data and approximately 120 million unique TCR beta sequences obtained from some 200 million T cells. Roughly 300 gigabases of sequencing data and roughly 90 million unique TCR sequences were included in an early release covering under 650 HLA-typed donors. Alongside the repertoire data, information on donor age, sex, ethnicity and CMV serostatus was compiled. The T cell repertoires of several hundred subjects were profiled by immunosequencing and related to cytomegalovirus serostatus. To decide whether each TCR beta V gene segment behaved as functional or pseudogenic, an earlier analysis of approximately 600 of the donors relied on high-throughput TCR beta sequencing. Along with the roughly 670-subject first cohort, a separate validation cohort of over a hundred different subjects was used. To predict cytomegalovirus infection status, the study brought together high-throughput TCR immunosequencing, statistical association of individual TCRs with disease status, and machine learning. A later genetic analysis used genome-wide SNP genotypes for about three fifths of the 666 donors, treating that subset as a discovery cohort. The genetic ancestry cluster associated with self-reported Caucasian donors included about 81% of the roughly 380 genotyped donors. Among almost 400 genotyped donors of the cohort, an average of 235,054 unique TCR beta nucleotide sequences were sequenced per donor, about a sixth of them non-productive. In a later analysis, previously published TCR beta repertoires from about 670 donors were re-analyzed and high-resolution HLA genotyping was added so that TCR occurrence patterns could be studied. All discovery cohort repertoires had been generated on a single sequencing platform. HLA typing covered class I and class II loci at four-digit resolution. Rather than using new phenotypic data, the later analysis identified candidate immune exposures from TCR beta sequences and from how often those sequences occurred across donors. The number of typed donors differed by locus: about 620-630 for A, B, C, DRB1 and DQB1; approximately 520 for DQA1; 606 for DPA1; and about 470 for DPB1. The study was designed to test whether signatures of past pathogen exposure could be identified by cataloging public T cell receptors. Because of strong linkage in the cohort, five DR-DQ haplotypes were treated as single units for association and clustering.

Libraries were made using the immunoSEQ multiplex PCR assay. The multiplex PCR relied on a mix of 60 forward primers for TCR Vbeta segments and 13 reverse primers for TCR Jbeta segments. The CDR3 region of rearranged TCR beta genes was amplified from genomic DNA with a multiplex PCR assay. On the Illumina HiSeq System, the amplified TCR beta libraries were sequenced as 87-base-pair reads. In the paper's pipeline: A later analysis tallied 75 million to 95 million unique TCR beta chains across the approximately 670 repertoires, and around 9.9 million of those chains were shared by two or more donors. To remove PCR and sequencing errors, raw reads were error-corrected and collapsed into unique sequences using a nearest-neighbor algorithm that merged closely related sequences. To assign V, D and J gene segments, CDR3 sequences were aligned to IMGT reference sequences. For a sequence to be retained, a match of at least six nucleotides to both a V gene segment and a J gene segment was required. A rearrangement was called productive if the CDR3 had no stop codons and remained in frame with V and J, and every other rearrangement was called non-productive. Following IMGT convention, CDR3 was defined as the stretch from the second conserved V-encoded cysteine up to the conserved J-encoded phenylalanine. The earlier analysis of about 530 of the donors excluded any sequence lacking an unambiguous match to a single V gene segment. An earlier analysis of fewer than 650 of the donors classified V segments as functional when productive rearrangements were above 56.7% and as segregating when the standard deviation between donors was above 5%. A statistical classification framework was developed to diagnose cytomegalovirus status using the catalog of TCR beta chain sequences. A later analysis assigned V and J genes by comparing TCR nucleotide sequences with IMGT/GENE-DB human TR gene sequences. The TCRdist pipeline was used in a later analysis to assign CDR3 sequences and most-parsimonious VDJ recombination scenarios. A later analysis defined each TCR beta chain by its CDR3 amino acid sequence plus V-gene family, and excluded reads lacking a unique V-gene family. To address suspected cross-contamination and a sequencing artifact, a later analysis removed several hundred highly shared, low-generation-probability nucleotide sequences. In a later analysis, a clonal expansion index was calculated for each public chain from normalized within-repertoire ranks of inferred template counts. In a later analysis, generation probabilities were computed with a VDJ recombination model fitted to out-of-frame rearrangements, and the resulting probabilities were checked against IGoR. In a later analysis, TCR-TCR, TCR-HLA and TCR-CMV co-occurrence was scored with hypergeometric tests, and a repertoire-size bias correction was applied to TCR pairs. False discovery rates were estimated in a later analysis by permuting HLA or CMV assignments 20 times. In a later analysis, co-occurring TCRs were grouped using DBSCAN, with TCRdist sequence similarity added in when clustering inside HLA-allele-positive subsets. Repertoires with fewer than 30,000 or more than 120,000 public chains, plus five repertoires with anomalous nucleotide sharing, were excluded from co-occurrence clustering. The source is immuneACCESS, and TCRdb retained only in-frame sequences with V and J called. Part of the clones is not carried over; for the studies checked, unresolved V genes explain less than half of this, and the remainder is unexplained. D and trimming come from the DNA, and the V and J calls and clone size come from that table. This sample holds about 150,000 clones; roughly four fifths were observed only once. Approximately 1.3% of the sample lies in the top ten.

There are 14 amino acids in the CDR3, from cysteine to phenylalanine inclusive. Only the CDR3 region is kept as DNA, spanning 42 bases read in frame from base 1. CDR1 LGHNA and CDR2 YSLEER are derived from the germline V gene. Results the study describes overall, beyond this receptor: A cluster of highly shared sequence variants was judged likely to be a technical artifact of the sequencing pipeline. Because counts were too low, more than 15 rarely observed V segments, including chromosome 9 orphons, were left out of the earlier analysis of 587 of the donors. While some public TCRs were present in many individuals, most TCR sequences turned up only very rarely across donors. V-gene and J-gene trimming of TCR beta chains was associated with a missense DCLRE1C variant in a later genetic analysis, and the association was replicated in an independent cohort. A total of around 150 TCR beta chains were listed by the study as associated with cytomegalovirus. A later analysis reported that several top co-occurrence clusters appeared linked to parvovirus B19, influenza, CMV and Epstein-Barr virus. In this cohort, only TCR beta chains were sequenced, and detectable features were limited by the absence of alpha or paired-chain data. The only immune exposure information available for the cohort was CMV serostatus. Because some donors lacked HLA typing at each locus, the association tests relied only on the typed subset. Roughly uniform sequencing depth across donors was assumed in presence/absence analyses, although this assumption may not hold. In a later analysis, the rate of TCR association differed among HLA loci, with DRB1 alleles having the most associated TCRs and HLA-C alleles having the fewest. A further reported finding was that TCR beta sequences accurately predicted the HLA-A and HLA-B alleles for most subjects in the first cohort. The classifier was reported to diagnose cytomegalovirus status with high specificity and sensitivity in both the original and validation cohorts. A later analysis associated 15,000 to 20,000 TCR beta sequences with specific HLA alleles at a false discovery rate of 0.05. Correlated functional status among segregating V segments might reflect linkage disequilibrium, but an unknown experimental factor could not be ruled out. A later genetic analysis reported fewer N-insertions in productive TCRs among donors in an Asian-associated ancestry cluster than the approximately 700-donor mean. A few of the identified cytomegalovirus-associated TCR beta chains were confirmed in vitro to be specific for cytomegalovirus antigens. When HLA alleles, especially DR and DQ, strongly co-occurred, TCR associations were difficult to assign to individual alleles. Because the 87-base-pair reads could not distinguish some IMGT-functional V segments, including TRBV6-2 and TRBV6-3, those segments were excluded. An earlier analysis of approximately 600 of the donors showed that most TCR beta V segments appeared in productive rearrangements either about 90% or about 30% of the time, which broadly matched IMGT annotations. Most CMV-associated TCR beta chains appeared to be HLA-restricted in a later analysis, and the HLA associations seemed to be driven largely by CMV exposure. The authors suggested that the approach could potentially be extended to other disease states and immunological phenotypes. In a later analysis, HLA-associated TCR beta chains showed more clonal expansion and lower generation probabilities than non-associated chains that were equally common.

About this clone itself: Its antigen target is currently unknown. Base qualities are not provided; no much larger clone lies one nucleotide away.

The cohort comprised 550 to 700 healthy bone marrow donors. At the time of sampling, all cohort members were nominally healthy, though unrecorded immune exposures were likely present. The donor tested CMV seronegative and was one of the 352 seronegative cohort members. A peripheral blood sample was provided by each donor, and peripheral blood mononuclear cells were used for TCR beta sequencing. The Qiagen DNeasy Blood Extraction Kit was used to extract genomic DNA from the blood cell samples. This clonotype was sampled from a man aged 18 to 29 in good health and CMV-seronegative. Sequencing used PBMCs. The sequence links TRBV4-3 to TRBJ2-5; 9 bases in between match TRBD1. Near its end, the DNA agrees better with TRBJ2-7, so the J call may be wrong. The CDR3 corresponds to CASSQGDRDYEQYF. Here is the DNA: TGCGCCAGCAGCCAAGGGGACAGGGACTACGAGCAGTACTTC.